This T cell receptor beta chain derives from a study of shared clonotypes between healthy human individuals. Study as a whole: Participating donors consisted of a couple of women and a few men aged 18 to 49. Each donor's CD4 naive and CD4 memory cells filled three plates apiece, CD8 naive two, and CD8 memory one. Points from the study as a whole: Memory subsets generally showed lower estimated richness than naive subsets. The sharing of 4% to 5.5% of naive CD4 clonotypes was seen across a few donors.

For this clone: The target antigen is unknown.

This table comes from immunoSEQ multiplex PCR, and its TCRdb copy is limited to in-frame clones, with some not included. The table records a few hundred thousand clones, 97% of them present only once. There are 17 residues in the CDR3. V gave up 0 bases and J gave up 0 bases, with 14 bases separating them. Germline CDR1 SGHRS, CDR2 YFSETQ. The receptor was isolated from a woman in her 30s in good health. The V and J genes are TRBV5-1 and TRBJ2-3; TRBD2 is a possible D gene (5 bases). Sequencing used naive CD4+ T cells sorted from blood. Sample subset: CD45RA+ positively selected. CDR3 amino acids: CASSLVGLAQSTDTQYF. CDR3 sequence (DNA): TGCGCCAGCAGCTTGGTAGGCCTAGCCCAAAGCACAGATACGCAGTATTTT.